This is a list of T cell receptor beta chains from one sample in a study of T-cell reconstitution after alpha-beta-depleted transplantation in children. From the PCR reads, TCRdb called clonotypes with MiXCR, one entry per CDR3 protein. The sample holds around 370,000 distinct CDR3 sequences, around 16% seen once. Sequenced material: PBMCs, mostly from graft donor cells, taken 360 days after TCRalphabeta/CD19-depleted stem cell transplant. Every receptor here comes from a male patient between 2 and 10 years old who had a stem cell transplant for acute lymphoblastic leukemia, so the T cells may come from the graft donor. Each CDR3 is given with its conserved first and last residue. A D gene is named only where the DNA matches it firmly. Not every row has a clone size; where given, it reads once, few, many or a size class.

d_gene,abundance,j_gene,v_gene,CDR3nt,CDR3aa
NA,many,TRBJ2-2,TRBV6-2/TRBV6-3,TGTGCCAGCAGTCGGGCTTACCCCACCGGGGAGCTGTTTTTT,CASSRAYPTGELFF
NA,NA,TRBJ2-2,TRBV7-2,TGTGCCAGCAGCCCATTGGAGCGGGTGGGGGCCACCGGGGAGCTGTTTTTT,CASSPLERVGATGELFF
NA,NA,TRBJ2-2,TRBV27,TGTGCCAGCAGTTTATGGACGCCCGCCACCGGGGAGCTGTTTTTT,CASSLWTPATGELFF
NA,NA,TRBJ2-4,TRBV28,TGTGCCAGCAGTTTACCAGGGGTCAGAGGCATTCAGTACTTC,CASSLPGVRGIQYF
TRBD2,NA,TRBJ2-7,TRBV20-1,TGCAGTGCTAGAATCGCGGGGGAGACTACTCCCTACGAGCAGTACTTC,CSARIAGETTPYEQYF
NA,few,TRBJ2-2,TRBV4-3,TGCGCCAGCAGCCATCGCCCGCGGGAAATCAACACCGGGGAGCTGTTTTTT,CASSHRPREINTGELFF
NA,many,TRBJ2-3,TRBV12-3/TRBV12-4,TGTGCCAGCACCTTTCACCTAGGGGCAGATACGCAGTATTTT,CASTFHLGADTQYF
TRBD2,NA,TRBJ2-5,TRBV28,TGTGCCAGCAGTCCCGGGACTAGCTACCGGGAGACCCAGTACTTC,CASSPGTSYRETQYF
NA,many,TRBJ2-3,TRBV2,TGTGCCAGCAGCCGGGACTTCCTCACAGATACGCAGTATTTT,CASSRDFLTDTQYF
TRBD2,NA,TRBJ2-1,TRBV20-1,TGCAGTGCTCCCCGGCACGGGAGGCAATACAATGAGCAGTTCTTC,CSAPRHGRQYNEQFF
TRBD2,NA,TRBJ2-1,TRBV27,TGTGCCAGCAGTCCGATAGCGGGAGGTCTTGAGCAGTTCTTC,CASSPIAGGLEQFF
TRBD1,NA,TRBJ2-2,TRBV6-2/TRBV6-3,TGTGCCAGCAGTTACTGGCTCCCGGGACCAGGGGGCACCGGGGAGCTGTTTTTT,CASSYWLPGPGGTGELFF
TRBD2,NA,TRBJ2-3,TRBV20-1,TGCAGTGCTAGTAGACTAGCGGCTAGCACAGATACGCAGTATTTT,CSASRLAASTDTQYF
NA,NA,TRBJ1-3,TRBV6-1,TGTGCCAGCAGTGAAGGGGAGTACATCTCTGGAAACACCATATATTTT,CASSEGEYISGNTIYF
NA,many,TRBJ2-3,TRBV4-3,TGCGCCAGCAGCCAAGATCTTATCCGGGGCTTAATGAATCGCACAGATACGCAGTATTTT,CASSQDLIRGLMNRTDTQYF
NA,NA,TRBJ2-7,TRBV12-3/TRBV12-4,TGTGCCAGCAGGGATCCCATAGATCCCTCCTACGAGCAGTACTTC,CASRDPIDPSYEQYF
NA,NA,TRBJ1-1,TRBV11-3,TGTGCCAGCAGCCCACAGGGCCGCCAGGAAGCTTTCTTT,CASSPQGRQEAFF
TRBD2,NA,TRBJ2-3,TRBV7-2,TGTGCCAGCAGCTTAGGGGGACTACCTAGCACAGATACGCAGTATTTT,CASSLGGLPSTDTQYF
NA,few,TRBJ1-4,TRBV27,TGTGCCAGCACGGACAATCTTGGTGAAAAACTGTTTTTT,CASTDNLGEKLFF
TRBD1,few,TRBJ2-7,TRBV5-1,TGCGCCAGCAGCTTGGCAGACTTACAGGGGCCGAGCTCCTACGAGCAGTACTTC,CASSLADLQGPSSYEQYF
NA,NA,TRBJ1-3,TRBV7-7,TGTGCTAGCAGCTTTTCAGGGACGAGCACCATATATTTT,CASSFSGTSTIYF
NA,NA,TRBJ2-7,TRBV7-6,TGTGCCAGCAGCTTAGAGGCATCCTTCTCCTACGAGCAGTACTTC,CASSLEASFSYEQYF
TRBD1,NA,TRBJ2-7,TRBV29-1,TGCAGCGTTGCGGGGGACAGGGCCGGCTCCTACGAGCAGTACTTC,CSVAGDRAGSYEQYF
TRBD2,NA,TRBJ2-2,TRBV20-1,TGCAGTGCTAGAGGGGGGGGGACTGTCTCGAACACCGGGGAGCTGTTTTTT,CSARGGGTVSNTGELFF
NA,many,TRBJ2-1,TRBV12-3/TRBV12-4,TGTGCCAGCAGCTTGGGCAATGAGCAGTTCTTC,CASSLGNEQFF
NA,few,TRBJ2-3,TRBV20-1,TGCAGTGCCAGGGACTTCCTAGGCACAGATACGCAGTATTTT,CSARDFLGTDTQYF
NA,few,TRBJ2-6,TRBV12-3/TRBV12-4,TGTGCCAGCAGTTTCCGGGACGCTGGGGCCAACGTCCTGACTTTC,CASSFRDAGANVLTF
NA,few,TRBJ1-5,TRBV7-9,TGTGCCAGCAGCCTTAGTGGCCTGGACGGTCAGCCCCAGCATTTT,CASSLSGLDGQPQHF
NA,many,TRBJ2-7,TRBV5-1,TGCGCCAGCAGCTTGGCCGTCGAAAGGTACGAGCAGTACTTC,CASSLAVERYEQYF
NA,many,TRBJ2-3,TRBV29-1,TGCAGCGTTCAGCGGCGAACCACAGATACGCAGTATTTT,CSVQRRTTDTQYF
TRBD1,NA,TRBJ2-2,TRBV4-3,TGCGCCAGCAGCCACCGACAGGGTCTAACGACCGGGGAGCTGTTTTTT,CASSHRQGLTTGELFF
NA,few,TRBJ2-7,TRBV6-5,TGTGCCAGCGGGGCGGGGAGAGGCCAGTACTTC,CASGAGRGQYF
TRBD1,many,TRBJ1-1,TRBV27,TGTGCCAGTCGGACAGGGCTCATGAACACTGAAGCTTTCTTT,CASRTGLMNTEAFF
NA,NA,TRBJ2-7,TRBV28,TGTGCCAGCAGTTTTCGGACCCCTCTAGGCGAGCAGTACTTC,CASSFRTPLGEQYF
NA,few,TRBJ2-1,TRBV19,TGTGCCAGTAGTATTGCAAATTACAATGAGCAGTTCTTC,CASSIANYNEQFF
NA,NA,TRBJ2-7,TRBV5-1,TGCGCCAGCAGCCGCTCCGGGACTGCATTTAGCGAGCAGTACTTC,CASSRSGTAFSEQYF
TRBD2,few,TRBJ2-7,TRBV20-1,TGCAGTGCTAAAGCGGGACTACCCAGACGGAGTGTCCTCTTC,CSAKAGLPRRSVLF
NA,NA,TRBJ2-5,TRBV20-1,TGCAGTGCTAGAGGTCAGACGTACCAAGAGACCCAGTACTTC,CSARGQTYQETQYF
NA,NA,TRBJ1-4,TRBV20-1,TGCAGTGCCGCGGGACTCGGAGAGGGGAAACTGTTTTTT,CSAAGLGEGKLFF
NA,NA,TRBJ1-5,TRBV12-3/TRBV12-4,TGTGCCAGCAGTTTAATACCAGGTCAGCCCCAGCATTTT,CASSLIPGQPQHF
TRBD1,few,TRBJ1-4,TRBV5-4,TGTGCCAGCAGCGGGCGGGACAGGGGATTTGCAACTAATGAAAAACTGTTTTTT,CASSGRDRGFATNEKLFF
TRBD2,NA,TRBJ2-7,TRBV5-1,TGCGCCAGCAGCTGGGGACTAGCGGCTTACTACGAGCAGTACTTC,CASSWGLAAYYEQYF
NA,few,TRBJ2-2,TRBV7-9,TGTGCCAGCAGCCTTCACAGGGTTGTATCCGGGGAGCTGTTTTTT,CASSLHRVVSGELFF
NA,many,TRBJ2-1,TRBV12-3/TRBV12-4,TGTGCCAGCAGTTTTAACAATGAGCAGTTCTTC,CASSFNNEQFF
TRBD2,NA,TRBJ2-7,TRBV10-3,TGTGCCATCAGTCCCCGCGGACTAGCGGGAAACCTCGAGCAGTACTTC,CAISPRGLAGNLEQYF
NA,few,TRBJ2-2,TRBV11-2,TGTGCCAGCAGCTTATATCTTGTCGGTGGAGGACCGAACACCGGGGAGCTGTTTTTT,CASSLYLVGGGPNTGELFF
TRBD2,few,TRBJ2-1,TRBV5-1,TGCGCCAGCAGGGTAGCGGGATCGTTATACAATGAGCAGTTCTTC,CASRVAGSLYNEQFF
TRBD2,many,TRBJ2-1,TRBV6-5,TGTGCCAGCAGTTACTCAATAGCGGGAGTTGAGCAGTTCTTC,CASSYSIAGVEQFF
TRBD1,NA,TRBJ1-4,TRBV11-2,TGTGCCAGCAGCCCTGGGGACAGGTGGACTAATGAAAAACTGTTTTTT,CASSPGDRWTNEKLFF
NA,few,TRBJ2-5,TRBV14,TGTGCCAGCAGCCAAGGGCCTGGGACCCAGTACTTC,CASSQGPGTQYF
NA,NA,TRBJ2-2,TRBV7-9,TGTGCCAGCAGCTACCGACGGACAGACACCACCGGGGAGCTGTTTTTT,CASSYRRTDTTGELFF
NA,NA,TRBJ2-7,TRBV5-1,TGCGCCAGCAGCTTGGGGGCAGGGTATGTCCACGAGCAGTACTTC,CASSLGAGYVHEQYF
NA,NA,TRBJ1-5,TRBV4-2,TGTGCCAGCAGCCAAGAGGGCACCGTTGGTATGGCCCAGCATTTT,CASSQEGTVGMAQHF
NA,few,TRBJ2-2,TRBV4-2,TGTGCCAGCAGCCAAGAAGGTGCAGGGGAAAACACCGGGGAGCTGTTTTTT,CASSQEGAGENTGELFF
TRBD2,NA,TRBJ2-5,TRBV7-9,TGTGCCAGCAGCTTGGTAGCGGGAGGCGGTACGGAGACCCAGTACTTC,CASSLVAGGGTETQYF
TRBD2,NA,TRBJ2-7,TRBV4-1,TGCGCCAGCAGCCAAGGACTCAACCCGGGACTAGAGGTAGGGTACGAGCAGTACTTC,CASSQGLNPGLEVGYEQYF
TRBD2,many,TRBJ2-3,TRBV28,TGTGCCAGCAGTTTGGCTAGCGGGAGTAATACGCAGTATTTT,CASSLASGSNTQYF
NA,many,TRBJ2-1,TRBV12-3/TRBV12-4,TGTGCCAGCAGTTTCGGCAGCTTTTGGCAGTTCTTC,CASSFGSFWQFF